This T cell receptor beta chain was profiled in a study of T cells in Graves' hyperthyroidism and ophthalmopathy. TCR beta CDR3 regions were amplified from RNA transcripts. With the HTBI primer set, the TCR CDR3 went through a first round of RT-PCR. MiXCR, applied by TCRdb to the multiplex PCR reads, yields one record per CDR3 protein. The repertoire consists of a few hundred thousand distinct CDR3 sequences, with about 15% occurring once and the leading ten covering approximately 30%. The length of the CDR3 is 13 residues. From germline, CDR1 is MNHEY and CDR2 SVGAGI. Trimming pared 4 bases from V and 1 base from J, leaving 7 bases between.

This receptor was identified in a woman aged 25 to 45 with Graves' ophthalmopathy. This chain joins TRBV6-5 and TRBJ1-1; D not certain. Sequencing used blood. CDR3 bases: TGTGCCAGCAGTTGGCGCAGGAACACTGAAGCTTTCTTT. Translated, it gives CASSWRRNTEAFF.